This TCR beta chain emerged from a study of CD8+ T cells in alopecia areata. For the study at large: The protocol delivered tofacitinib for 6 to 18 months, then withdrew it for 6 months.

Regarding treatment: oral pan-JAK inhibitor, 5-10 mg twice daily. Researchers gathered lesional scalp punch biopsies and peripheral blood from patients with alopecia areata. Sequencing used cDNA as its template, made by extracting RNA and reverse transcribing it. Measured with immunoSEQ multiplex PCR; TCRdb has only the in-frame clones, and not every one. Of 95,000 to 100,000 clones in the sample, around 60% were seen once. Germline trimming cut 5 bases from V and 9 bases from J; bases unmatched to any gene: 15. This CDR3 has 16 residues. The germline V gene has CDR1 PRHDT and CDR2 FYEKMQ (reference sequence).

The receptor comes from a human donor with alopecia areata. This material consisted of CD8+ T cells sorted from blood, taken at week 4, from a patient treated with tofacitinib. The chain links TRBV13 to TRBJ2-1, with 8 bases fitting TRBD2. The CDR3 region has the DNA TGTGCCAGCAGCCTCCCGGGGGTAGCGGGGAAACCTGAGCAGTTCTTC. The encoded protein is CASSLPGVAGKPEQFF. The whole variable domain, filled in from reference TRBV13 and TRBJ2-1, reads AAGVIQSPRHLIKEKRETATLKCYPIPRHDTVYWYQQGPGQDPQFLISFYEKMQSDKGSIPDRFSAQQFSDYHSELNMSSLELGDSALYFCASSLPGVAGKPEQFFGPGTRLTVL.